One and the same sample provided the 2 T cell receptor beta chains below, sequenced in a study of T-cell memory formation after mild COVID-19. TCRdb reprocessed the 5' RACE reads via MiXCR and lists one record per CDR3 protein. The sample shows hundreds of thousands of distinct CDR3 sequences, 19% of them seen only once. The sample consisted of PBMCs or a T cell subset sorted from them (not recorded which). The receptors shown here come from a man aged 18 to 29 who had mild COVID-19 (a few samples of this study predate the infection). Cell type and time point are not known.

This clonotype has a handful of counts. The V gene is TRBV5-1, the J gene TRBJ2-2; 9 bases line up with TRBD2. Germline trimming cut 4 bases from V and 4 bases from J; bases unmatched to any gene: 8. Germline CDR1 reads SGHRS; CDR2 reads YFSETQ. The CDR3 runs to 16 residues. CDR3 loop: CASSGGGGAGTGELFF. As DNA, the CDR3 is TGCGCCAGCAGCGGCGGCGGGGGGGCTGGCACCGGGGAGCTGTTTTTT.

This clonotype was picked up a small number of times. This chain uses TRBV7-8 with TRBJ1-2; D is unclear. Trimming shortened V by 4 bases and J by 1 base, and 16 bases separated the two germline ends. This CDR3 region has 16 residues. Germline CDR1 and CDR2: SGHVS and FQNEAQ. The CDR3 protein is CASSSPLRLSNYGYTF. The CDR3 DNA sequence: TGTGCCAGCAGCTCGCCCCTTCGGCTCAGTAACTATGGCTACACCTTC.